This TCR beta chain was identified in a study of shared clonotypes between healthy human individuals. Background on the study: The study drew on two women and a few men aged 18 to 49 as donors. CD8 memory received one plate per donor, CD8 naive two, CD4 memory three and CD4 naive three.

The method was immunoSEQ multiplex PCR; TCRdb's version includes in-frame clones alone and lacks a portion of them. The sample records more than 2,000,000 clones, over 85% being singletons. Note on this clone: Its antigen is not identified. Other nucleotide sequences in the sample specify the same CDR3.

Findings of the study overall: Limited genetic and exposure-history diversity came from having few donors. Sharing across four donors was highest in naive CD4 (roughly 5%) and lowest in memory CD8 (about 0.4%).

The sample consisted of naive CD4+ T cells sorted from blood. Noted subset: CD45RA+ positively selected. The clonotype comes from a man between 18 and 35 years old in good health.

The CDR3 DNA reads as TGTGCCAGCAGTTGGACAGGACCTACCTACGAGCAGTACTTC. Translation: CASSWTGPTYEQYF. The rearrangement joins TRBV7-2 to TRBJ2-7, with 7 nucleotides matching TRBD1. CDR3 length equals 14 residues. Germline V gene lookup returns CDR1 SGHTA and CDR2 FQGNSA. V was pared by 6 bases and J by 2 bases, with 7 bases of the junction left unmatched.